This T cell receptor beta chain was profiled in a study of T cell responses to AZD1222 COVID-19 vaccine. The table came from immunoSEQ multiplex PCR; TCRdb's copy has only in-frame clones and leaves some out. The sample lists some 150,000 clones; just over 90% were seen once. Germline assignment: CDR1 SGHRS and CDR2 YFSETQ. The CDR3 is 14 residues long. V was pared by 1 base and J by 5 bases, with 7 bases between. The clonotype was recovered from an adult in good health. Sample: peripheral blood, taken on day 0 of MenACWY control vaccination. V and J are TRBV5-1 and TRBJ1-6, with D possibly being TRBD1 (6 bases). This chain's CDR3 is CASSLPGDNSPLHF. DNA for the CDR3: TGCGCCAGCAGCTTGCCAGGGGATAATTCACCCCTCCACTTT. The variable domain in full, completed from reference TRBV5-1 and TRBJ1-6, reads KAGVTQTPRYLIKTRGQQVTLSCSPISGHRSVSWYQQTPGQGLQFLFEYFSETQRNKGNFPGRFSGRQFSNSRSEMNVSTLELGDSALYLCASSLPGDNSPLHFGNGTRLTVT.